This paragraph covers one T cell receptor (beta chain) sequence. The target antigen is unknown. TCRdb's copy holds only in-frame clones and misses some; the assay was immunoSEQ multiplex PCR. Of tens of thousands of clones in the sample, 84% were seen once. The data were obtained in a study of radiotherapy plus CTLA-4 blockade in lung cancer. Study-level results: Radiotherapy with ipilimumab was followed by blood expansion of tumor-derived clones.

CTLA-4 blockade with ipilimumab, together with focal radiation, was given to patients with chemo-refractory metastatic non-small-cell lung cancer. Trimming removed 1 base from V and 2 bases from J; junction bases left unmatched: 6. The CDR3 sequence is 16 residues long. The germline V gene has CDR1 SGHTA and CDR2 FQGNSA. The receptor comes from a human donor with non-small cell lung cancer whose response to radiotherapy plus ipilimumab could not be evaluated. Specimen: peripheral blood, collected from a patient treated with radiotherapy plus ipilimumab. V is TRBV7-2 and J is TRBJ2-5; 8 positions match TRBD2. The CDR3 DNA reads as TGTGCCAGCAGCTTAGGGAGCGGGAGAGGGCAAGAGACCCAGTACTTC. This sequence encodes CASSLGSGRGQETQYF. Supplemented by reference TRBV7-2 and TRBJ2-5, the full variable domain reads GAGVSQSPSNKVTEKGKDVELRCDPISGHTALYWYRQSLGQGLEFLIYFQGNSAPDKSGLPSDRFSAERTGGSVSTLTIQRTQQEDSAVYLCASSLGSGRGQETQYFGPGTRLLVL.